This entry lists 5 T cell receptor beta chains sequenced from one sample in a study of spatial heterogeneity in lung cancer. These receptors' targets are unknown. Each CDR3 protein gets one entry after TCRdb re-called the 5' RACE reads with MiXCR. Here the sample spans thousands of distinct CDR3 sequences, roughly 7.1% being singletons. Study-wide points: Counts of expanded alpha and beta TCRs within tumors tracked the tumor nonsynonymous mutation count.

Indicated time point: sample taken at primary tumor resection. The sample consisted of lung tumor tissue, taken at surgery. All receptors derive from a female donor with early-stage non-small cell lung cancer.

This clonotype was detected many times. This beta chain is an off-target read within a library intended for alpha chains, so its frequency means little. The chain employs TRBV6-2 or TRBV6-3 and TRBJ1-1; D not certain. Germline assignment: CDR1 MNHEY and CDR2 SVGEGT. Trimming removed 0 bases at V and 4 bases at J, with 9 bases between. The CDR3 is 14 residues long. CDR3: CASSYSTDGTEAFF. The CDR3 DNA follows: TGTGCCAGCAGTTACTCGACGGACGGCACTGAAGCTTTCTTT.

This clonotype was seen ten or more times. In a library made to pick up alpha chains, this beta chain is a stray read with a size that means little. V and J are TRBV20-1 and TRBJ1-6, with 8 nucleotides matching TRBD1. Germline CDR1 and CDR2: DFQATT and SNEGSKA (reference sequence). V dropped 1 base and J dropped 10; count of bases not matched to a gene: 6. The CDR3 runs to 14 residues. The CDR3 nucleotides are TGCAGTGCTAGAGCAACAGGGGGACGGTCACCCCTCCACTTT. Translation: CSARATGGRSPLHF.

By proportion, this clonotype is medium-sized. For a library built for alpha chains, this beta chain is a stray read; little rests on its size. For the CDR3, the DNA is TGTGCCAGCTCCCGGGACAGGATTTTCCACGAGCAGTACTTC. Amino acid sequence: CASSRDRIFHEQYF. The chain has TRBV11-1 and TRBJ2-7, with TRBD1 matching over 8 bases. This CDR3 contains 14 residues. Per germline, CDR1 SGHAT and CDR2 FQDESV (reference sequence). V lost 8 bases to trimming and J lost 5 bases; unmatched junction nucleotides: 11.

This clonotype was detected many times. This beta chain is an off-target read within a library intended for alpha chains, so its frequency means little. The J gene is TRBJ2-2, the V gene TRBV20-1; D is unresolved. Trimming took off 2 bases at V and 2 bases at J, with 6 bases between the two ends. From germline, CDR1 is DFQATT and CDR2 SNEGSKA (reference sequence). The CDR3 is 13 residues long. In nucleotides, the CDR3 is TGCAGTGCTAGAATGACCAACACCGGGGAGCTGTTTTTT. Protein sequence: CSARMTNTGELFF.

This clonotype is labeled medium-sized. This beta chain turned up in a library designed for alpha chains; as an off-target read, its abundance says little. This rearrangement joins TRBV23-1 to TRBJ2-4; D unresolved. TRBV23-1 is classed as an ORF, of uncertain function. V gave up 8 bases and J gave up 9 bases, with 8 bases separating them. The CDR3 spans 10 residues. CDR3 in DNA: TGCGCCAGCGGGTTTCTCATTCAGTACTTC. This sequence encodes CASGFLIQYF.